The clone carrying this T cell receptor beta chain has at least ten counts. Its antigen is undetermined. The source of the sample is a study of response to subunit inactivated influenza vaccine. Whole-study results and caveats: Each seasonal influenza vaccination, the authors suggested, recruits few new T cells.

TCRdb recomputed calls from the RT-PCR reads with MiXCR, one row per CDR3 protein. Here the sample spans 600,000 to 850,000 distinct CDR3 sequences, around 15% being singletons. This CDR3 contains 15 residues. Germline loops: CDR1 SGHKS, CDR2 YYEKEE (reference sequence). V was pared by 0 bases and J by 1 base, with 9 bases between. V is TRBV5-5 and J is TRBJ2-3; no clear D. The sample was PBMCs from blood, taken around 15 days before vaccination. The clonotype originates from a man in his fifties who received an inactivated influenza vaccine. The CDR3 coding sequence is TGTGCCAGCAGCTTGGTGCAGATTGGCACAGATACGCAGTATTTT. Its protein product is CASSLVQIGTDTQYF.